This T cell receptor (beta chain) is from a study of a mutant IDH1 vaccine in newly diagnosed glioma. Study results and caveats: The study observed vaccine-induced immune responses in 90% to 95% of patients.

Measured with immunoSEQ multiplex PCR; TCRdb has only the in-frame clones, and not every one. The table records tens of thousands of clones, over 70% of them present only once. Trimming pared 1 base from V and 2 bases from J, leaving 7 bases between. CDR1 is SGHDT and CDR2 is YYEEEE in the germline V gene. This CDR3 comprises 13 residues. As for time point: week 23, last vaccination. Mutant IDH1 20-mer peptide, at 300 ug, made up each vaccine dose, with topical imiquimod. This clone was counted between two and nine times. Antigen specificity is unknown. The clonotype originates from a man between 35 and 55 years old with glioma. The chain uses TRBV5-6 and TRBJ2-7; D gene uncertain. The specimen was PBMCs, collected from a glioma patient whose treatment included an IDH1 peptide vaccine. CDR3 in amino acids: CASSLTGTYEQYF. CDR3 coding DNA: TGTGCCAGCAGCTTGACTGGAACCTACGAGCAGTACTTC.